These T cell receptor beta chains were read from a single sample in a study of T-cell reconstitution after alpha-beta-depleted transplantation in children. TCRdb passed the PCR reads through MiXCR, listing each CDR3 protein once. The sample contains 250,000 to 300,000 distinct CDR3 sequences, roughly a tenth of which appear only once. Source: PBMCs, taken before TCRalphabeta/CD19-depleted stem cell transplant. The receptors shown here come from a boy under two years old with acute myeloid leukemia, due to receive a stem cell transplant. Each CDR3 is given with its conserved first and last residue. Fields, in order: V gene, clone size, D gene, J gene, CDR3 protein, CDR3 DNA. D genes are given only for firm matches. Size tells how often a clone was seen (once, few, many) or the class of an expanded clone, and some rows leave it out.

V: TRBV20-1; size: many; D: NA; J: TRBJ2-5; CDR3: CSASTGSNQETQYF; DNA: TGCAGTGCTAGTACAGGGAGCAATCAAGAGACCCAGTACTTC
V: TRBV28; size: many; D: TRBD1; J: TRBJ2-7; CDR3: CASSLSGHRGYYEQYF; DNA: TGTGCCAGCAGTTTATCTGGCCACAGGGGGTATTACGAGCAGTACTTC
V: TRBV12-3/TRBV12-4; size: many; D: NA; J: TRBJ1-4; CDR3: CASSLWVATNEKLFF; DNA: TGTGCCAGCAGTTTGTGGGTGGCAACTAATGAAAAACTGTTTTTT
V: TRBV5-1; size: few; D: NA; J: TRBJ2-2; CDR3: CASSLEPGRLTGELFF; DNA: TGCGCCAGCAGCTTGGAGCCGGGGCGACTCACCGGGGAGCTGTTTTTT
V: TRBV6-2/TRBV6-3; size: NA; D: NA; J: TRBJ1-1; CDR3: CASSYSRQLRSEAFF; DNA: TGTGCCAGCAGTTACTCGAGGCAGTTGAGGTCTGAAGCTTTCTTT
V: TRBV6-5; size: many; D: NA; J: TRBJ1-1; CDR3: CASSQQGYMNTEAFF; DNA: TGTGCCAGCAGCCAGCAGGGCTACATGAACACTGAAGCTTTCTTT
V: TRBV6-5; size: many; D: NA; J: TRBJ2-7; CDR3: CASSYGNPYEQYF; DNA: TGTGCCAGCAGTTACGGAAACCCCTACGAGCAGTACTTC
V: TRBV3-1; size: few; D: NA; J: TRBJ2-3; CDR3: CASSQPGQSTDTQYF; DNA: TGTGCCAGCAGCCAACCGGGACAAAGCACAGATACGCAGTATTTT
V: TRBV28; size: many; D: NA; J: TRBJ2-5; CDR3: CASSSNLGGGETQYF; DNA: TGTGCCAGCAGTTCCAATCTCGGGGGTGGTGAGACCCAGTACTTC
V: TRBV28; size: many; D: NA; J: TRBJ1-6; CDR3: CASRPKHRDTNSPLHF; DNA: TGTGCCAGCAGGCCAAAACACAGGGATACTAATTCACCCCTCCACTTT
V: TRBV20-1; size: many; D: NA; J: TRBJ1-1; CDR3: CSARDPGFRNTEAFF; DNA: TGCAGTGCTAGAGATCCGGGATTCAGGAACACTGAAGCTTTCTTT
V: TRBV20-1; size: NA; D: TRBD2; J: TRBJ2-3; CDR3: CSALAGETDTQYF; DNA: TGCAGTGCTTTAGCGGGGGAGACAGATACGCAGTATTTT
V: TRBV5-1; size: many; D: TRBD2; J: TRBJ2-3; CDR3: CASSPGLAGGIARSTDTQYF; DNA: TGCGCCAGCAGCCCAGGACTAGCGGGGGGGATCGCGCGCAGCACAGATACGCAGTATTTT
V: TRBV10-2; size: many; D: NA; J: TRBJ2-4; CDR3: CASSASLRGAKNIQYF; DNA: TGCGCCAGCAGTGCCTCCCTAAGGGGAGCCAAAAACATTCAGTACTTC
V: TRBV21-1; size: many; D: NA; J: TRBJ1-2; CDR3: CASSNGTGYYGYTF; DNA: TGTGCCAGCAGCAATGGGACAGGGTACTATGGCTACACCTTC
V: TRBV21-1; size: many; D: NA; J: TRBJ2-4; CDR3: CASSRIERKNIQYF; DNA: TGTGCCAGCAGCAGGATTGAGCGCAAAAACATTCAGTACTTC
V: TRBV9; size: many; D: NA; J: TRBJ2-1; CDR3: CASSVEEEYLPYNEQFF; DNA: TGTGCCAGCAGCGTAGAGGAGGAGTATCTTCCCTACAATGAGCAGTTCTTC